This T cell receptor (beta chain) was observed in a study of shared clonotypes between healthy human individuals. Study overall: In total, the donors were a couple of women and a few men aged 18 to 49. A donor's plate count was three for CD4 naive and three for CD4 memory; CD8 naive had two and CD8 memory one.

The study, taken as a whole, reports: Non-shared clonotypes were found to have lower generation probabilities than the clonotypes that were shared by all four of the sorted-subset donors.

Concerning this clone: Its antigen is currently unknown.

As defined, naive CD8 cells were CD45RO-negative and positively selected for CCR7, with terminally differentiated effector memory CD45RA+ cells excluded. An assay was performed, and its level was deep. The repertoire was sequenced with immunoSEQ multiplex PCR; TCRdb's copy has only in-frame clones and lacks some. This table holds around 1.9 million clones, about 93% found once. Germline V gene data show CDR1 as LGHNA and CDR2 as YSLEER. V was shortened by 0 bases and J by 2 bases, with 13 bases between the two germline ends. This CDR3 is built from 17 residues. Source material: naive CD8+ T cells from PBMCs. The chain carries TRBV4-3 and TRBJ1-4; D ambiguous. The source of this sequence is a man aged 18-30 years in good health. Some clones in this sample may be carry-over from other donors' samples. The CDR3 DNA follows: TGCGCCAGCAGCCAAGACGGCTTTAGGCTCACTAATGAAAAACTGTTTTTT. Translating it yields CASSQDGFRLTNEKLFF.